The subject of this entry is one TCR beta chain. Its antigen is still unknown. A much larger clone differs by one base, so this may be a read error. This record comes from a study of regulatory T cells in long-lasting Graves disease. Noted time point: persistent/refractory GD, antithyroid drugs over 5 years with positive TRAb. Following extraction of RNA from PBMCs, that RNA was used to make the TCR library. Graves' disease diagnoses used American Thyroid Association guidelines. For TCR beta, libraries came from iRepertoire HTBI primers and Arm-PCR of CDR3 regions. MiXCR, run by TCRdb on the multiplex PCR reads, gives a single entry per CDR3 protein. This sample has around 460,000 distinct CDR3 sequences, with roughly 23% found just once. Study-level points and caveats: Persistent disease samples used TRBV28, TRBJ1-2 and TRBJ2-5 preferentially. Accuracy may have suffered from the small sample size.

CDR3 length: 14 residues. Germline V gives CDR1 SGDLS, CDR2 YYNGEE. The receptor comes from a female donor with Graves disease. The sequenced sample was peripheral blood mononuclear cells (PBMCs), obtained when the disease was refractory, from a patient treated with antithyroid drugs. The rearrangement uses TRBV9 and TRBJ1-1; D perhaps matches TRBD1 (6 bases). The DNA for the CDR3 is TGTGCCAGCAGCGTAGAGGGGGAGAACACTGGAGCTTTCTTT. It specifies CASSVEGENTGAFF.